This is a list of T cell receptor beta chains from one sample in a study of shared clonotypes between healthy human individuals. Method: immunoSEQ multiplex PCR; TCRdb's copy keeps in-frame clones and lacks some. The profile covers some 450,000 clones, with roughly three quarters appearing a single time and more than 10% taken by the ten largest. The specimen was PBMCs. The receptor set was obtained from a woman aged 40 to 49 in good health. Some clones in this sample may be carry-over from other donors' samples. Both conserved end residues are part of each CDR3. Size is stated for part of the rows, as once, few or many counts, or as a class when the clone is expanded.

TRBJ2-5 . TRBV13 CASSLGSGEGETQYF
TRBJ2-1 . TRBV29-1 CSVGETGGYNEQFF
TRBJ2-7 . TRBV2 CASSYPPGGTYEQYF
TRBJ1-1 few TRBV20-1 CSVASNTEAFF
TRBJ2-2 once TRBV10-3 CAISSNNGGELFF
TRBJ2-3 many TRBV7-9 CASSLASSAQYF
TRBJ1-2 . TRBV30 CAWIKQPYYGYTF
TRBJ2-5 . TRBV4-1 CASSRFGGPRAETQYF
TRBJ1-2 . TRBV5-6 CASSSDRNFGYTF
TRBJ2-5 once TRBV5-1 CASSLELSGSGETQYF
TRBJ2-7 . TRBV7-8 CASMGTSVWYEQYF
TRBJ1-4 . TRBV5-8 CASSLGTGREKLFF
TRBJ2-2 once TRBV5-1 CATNAGVSNTGELFF
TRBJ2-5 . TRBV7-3 CASSPGLAAQSEETQYF
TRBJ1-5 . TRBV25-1 CASSEGWQPQHF
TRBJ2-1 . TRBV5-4 CASSLVAGGEQFF
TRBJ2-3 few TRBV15 CATSIADTQYF
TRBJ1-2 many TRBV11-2 CASTPFAGANYGYTF
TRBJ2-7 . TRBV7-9 CASSHTGAGNSYEQYF
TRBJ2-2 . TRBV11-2 CASSSKTGRNTGELFF
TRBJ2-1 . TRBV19 CASSITRLAVQYNEQFF
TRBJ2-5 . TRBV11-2 CASSLVSRLSQETQYF
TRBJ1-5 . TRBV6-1 CASSGVLRVGVSPQHF
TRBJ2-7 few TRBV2 CASGLAGAYEQYF
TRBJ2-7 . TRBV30 CAWSGLAATYEQYF
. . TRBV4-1 CASSPSVAPVSSYEQYF
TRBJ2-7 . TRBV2 CASSDGYGTYEQYF
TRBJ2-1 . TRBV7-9 CASSLRQGRNDEQFF
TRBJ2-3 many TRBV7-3 CASSSGTSRTDTQYF
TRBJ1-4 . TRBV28 CASSTRTGGEKLFF
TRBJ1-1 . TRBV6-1 CASSVQGWNTEAFF
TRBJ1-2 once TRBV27 CASSLGANYGHTF
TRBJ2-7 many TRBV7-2 CASRKWGPHEQYF
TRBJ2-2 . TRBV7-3 CASSPQGPDTGELFF
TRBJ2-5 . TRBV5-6 CASSTTRNQETQYF
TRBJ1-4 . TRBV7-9 CASSLSRGATNEKLFF
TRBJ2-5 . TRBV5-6 CASSLAGAPQETQYF
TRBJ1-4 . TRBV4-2 CASSQEIRDRGWPNEKLFF
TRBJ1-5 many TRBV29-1 CSVAFWVQPQHF
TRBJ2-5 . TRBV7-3 CASSRAGGSETQYF
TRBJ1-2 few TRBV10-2 CASSAGAYGYTF
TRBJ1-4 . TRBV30 CAFWTGINEKLFF
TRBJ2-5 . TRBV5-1 CASSLDIETQYF
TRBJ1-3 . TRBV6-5 CASSYSSRVYGNTIYF
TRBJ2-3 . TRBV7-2 CASSLVRIDTQYF
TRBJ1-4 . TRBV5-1 CASSLEGRGHEKLFF
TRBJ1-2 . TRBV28 CASSLYNQGGYGYTF
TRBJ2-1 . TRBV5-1 CASSSTGTSGNEQFF
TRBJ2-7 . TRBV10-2 CASRGGTGGLQYF
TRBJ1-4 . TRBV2 CASHRVHEKLFF
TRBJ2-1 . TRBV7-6 CASSLGLANEQFF
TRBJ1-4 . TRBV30 CAWSWGPLGEKLFF
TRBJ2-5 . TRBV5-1 CASSVSPGTRPETQYF